The clone carrying this T cell receptor beta chain was seen repeatedly, ten times or more. It was RNA transcripts that yielded the amplified TCR beta CDR3 regions. TCR CDR3 underwent first-round RT-PCR with the HTBI primer set. TCRdb used MiXCR to reprocess the multiplex PCR reads, holding one entry per CDR3 protein. The repertoire holds a few hundred thousand distinct CDR3 sequences, with roughly 15% as singletons. These data come from a study of T cells in Graves' hyperthyroidism and ophthalmopathy. CDR3 length equals 15 residues. Trimming took off 2 bases at V and 0 bases at J, with 8 bases between the two ends.

The rearrangement links TRBV12-3 or TRBV12-4 to TRBJ1-5; D gene uncertain. Sample: blood. The clonotype was recovered from a woman in her thirties or forties with Graves' ophthalmopathy. This CDR3 is CASSLNLDSNQPQHF. CDR3 nucleotide sequence: TGTGCCAGCAGTTTAAACCTAGATAGCAATCAGCCCCAGCATTTT.